This TCR beta chain was documented in a study of beta chain features in type 1 diabetes. Points from the study as a whole: Among all four CD4+ subsets, Type 1 diabetes patients had TCRB CDR3s that were moderately but significantly shorter.

As for this clone: Its antigen is as yet unknown.

Post-sort purity exceeded 98% for all sorted populations. The CDR3 loop spans 14 amino acids. Trimming took 3 bases from V and 3 from J, leaving 11 bases between them. Germline-derived CDR1 and CDR2 are SEHNR and FQNEAQ (reference sequence). Reverse transcription of all isolated RNA meant that expressed TCRB transcripts were sequenced. TCRdb keeps only in-frame clones here, not all; method: immunoSEQ multiplex PCR. The sample lists about 650,000 clones; roughly 12% were seen once. This receptor was taken from a man aged 25 to 40 with type 1 diabetes. Sequenced material: naive CD4+ T cells from blood. The chain recombines TRBV7-9 with TRBJ1-1, with unresolved D. This CDR3 is CASSFTTPDTEAFF. The CDR3 DNA sequence: TGTGCCAGCAGCTTTACAACTCCGGACACTGAAGCTTTCTTT.